This T cell receptor beta chain was recovered during a study of blood T cell repertoires in COVID-19. Study information: Collection of acute and convalescent COVID-19 samples took place in the United States, Italy and Spain.

Original data processing: Reference gene primers were amplified, and this amplification served to estimate nucleated cell counts. Some clones are missing from TCRdb's copy, which holds only in-frame ones; the method was immunoSEQ multiplex PCR. V and J calls and clone size are given by that table; D and trimming were obtained from the DNA. The sample lists 150,000 to 250,000 clones, 75% to 90% occurring once. Each recovered donor of Cohort 3 presented with two negative PCRs, clearance, or symptom resolution. In germline, CDR1 is LNHDA, CDR2 SQIVND (reference sequence). Unmatched junction bases numbered 4, after V lost 2 bases and J lost 2 bases. The CDR3 loop spans 15 amino acids.

Sequencing was done on a sample of PBMCs or T cells enriched from blood (not recorded which). This TCR came from a woman aged 25 to 39 who had recovered from COVID-19. The V call is TRBV19, the J call TRBJ1-2; the match to TRBD1 covers 8 bases. This CDR3 is CASSISGGVNYGYTF. CDR3 bases: TGTGCCAGTAGTATATCAGGGGGCGTGAACTATGGCTACACCTTC.